The 18 T cell receptor beta chains presented below share a single source sample, sequenced in a study of T cell clonality in common variable immunodeficiency. The antigens these receptors bind are not known. The repertoire was sequenced with immunoSEQ multiplex PCR; TCRdb's copy has only in-frame clones and lacks some. This table holds around 30,000 clones with no singletons; the top ten claim about 27%. Study conclusions and caveats: Common variable immunodeficiency TCR beta sequences reportedly had fewer deletions and N-nucleotide insertions.

Sequencing input: peripheral blood mononuclear cells. Every receptor here comes from a human donor with common variable immunodeficiency.

CDR3 loop: CASSPGALAGGTDTQYF. CDR3 bases read: TGCGCCAGCAGCCCTGGCGCCCTAGCGGGCGGCACAGATACG. The chain is built from TRBV5-1 and TRBJ2-3; 8 nucleotides align to TRBD2. From the germline J gene comes the end of the CDR3, since the read stops 3 residues before it. Germline CDR1 reads SGHRS; CDR2 reads YFSETQ. The CDR3 has 17 residues. The V segment lost 4 bases and the J segment 1 base; nucleotides outside the gene matches: 11.

About this clone itself: The missing CDR3 end, 3 residues past where the read stops, is filled in from the germline J gene. The gene calls are TRBV19 and TRBJ1-2; TRBD1 agrees at 8 bases. Germline CDR1 LNHDA, CDR2 SQIVND (reference sequence). The CDR3 length is 13 residues. V dropped 8 bases and J dropped 7; count of bases not matched to a gene: 9. The chain's CDR3 is CASSPGGRTGYTF. The covered CDR3 bases are TGTGCCAGTTCCCCAGGGGGCCGAACTGGC.

This clone has ten or more counts. The CDR3 end is not reached by the read, which stops 3 residues before it; the germline J gene fills it in. The chain carries TRBV20-1 and TRBJ1-4; unclear D gene. The germline V gene has CDR1 DFQATT and CDR2 SNEGSKA (reference sequence). The V gene lost 2 bases and the J gene lost 0 bases, with 7 bases spanning the gap. The CDR3 is 14 amino acids. CDR3 loop: CSARSPATNEKLFF. Incomplete CDR3 DNA: TGCAGTGCTAGATCCCCAGCAACTAATGAAAAA.

This clone was observed a handful of times. Read coverage stops 3 residues before the CDR3 terminus; the germline J gene supplies the remainder. This chain joins TRBV30 and TRBJ1-2; D unclear. The CDR3 contains 14 residues. V lost 8 bases, J lost 3 bases, and 19 bases lay in between. Germline V gives CDR1 GTSNPN, CDR2 SVGIG (reference sequence). The covered CDR3 bases are TGTGCCGGTATCCAACTCATCGAGTACTATGGC. This translates into CAGIQLIEYYG. In full, the CDR3 is CAGIQLIEYYGYTF.

Details on this clone: Sequencing ends 3 residues short of the CDR3 end; the germline J gene provides the rest. The chain carries TRBV7-2 and TRBJ2-7; the D gene is possibly TRBD2 (6 bases). The CDR3 has 14 residues. V was cut by 5 bases and J by 0 bases, with 11 bases left in between. Germline V gene lookup returns CDR1 SGHTA and CDR2 FQGNSA. This CDR3 is CASSPGGSSYEQYF. The sequenced part of the CDR3 DNA is TGTGCCAGCAGCCCCGGGGGTAGCTCCTACGAG.

In this sample, this clone turned up many times. The CDR3 DNA, read in part, is TGCAGTGCTAGAGCAGGGGATTATAGCAATCAGCCC. Its protein is CSARAGDYSNQP. The whole CDR3 sequence is CSARAGDYSNQPQHF. V usage is TRBV20-1 and J usage is TRBJ1-5; D possibly corresponds to TRBD1 (6 bases). Read data end 3 residues before the CDR3 end; the end is taken from the germline J gene. The CDR3 consists of 15 residues. The ends were cut back, 1 base at V and 0 bases at J, with 10 bases in the middle. The germline V gene encodes CDR1 DFQATT and CDR2 SNEGSKA (reference sequence).

This clone was seen repeatedly, ten times or more. The read ends 3 residues early relative to the CDR3; the germline J gene fills the gap. The gene calls are TRBV5-1 and TRBJ1-2, with 8 bases fitting TRBD1. The CDR3 is 15 amino acids. Germline V gene sequence: CDR1 SGHRS, CDR2 YFSETQ. V gave up 4 bases and J gave up 0 bases; unmatched junction bases: 5. The CDR3 DNA, read in part, is TGCGCCAGCAGCGGGGACAGGCTCTCTAACTATGGC. Its translation is CASSGDRLSNYG. The CDR3 reads in full as CASSGDRLSNYGYTF.

This clone was seen repeatedly, ten times or more. Sequencing ends 3 residues short of the CDR3 end; the germline J gene provides the rest. The chain recombines TRBV19 with TRBJ2-2; possible D gene TRBD1, 6 bases. This CDR3 has 12 amino acids. Germline V gene lookup returns CDR1 LNHDA and CDR2 SQIVND (reference sequence). V gave up 4 bases and J gave up 6 bases, with 6 bases separating them. CDR3 amino acids: CASSTGAGELFF. The sequenced CDR3 bases are TGTGCCAGTAGTACAGGGGCCGGGGAG.

About this clone: The read falls 3 residues short of the CDR3 end, and the missing part is taken from the germline J gene. The chain recombines TRBV18 with TRBJ2-7; 10 bases agree with TRBD2. In germline, CDR1 is KGHSH, CDR2 LQKENI. The junction had 11 bases not matched to a gene; V was cut back by 6 bases and J by 6 bases. The length of the CDR3 is 15 residues. CDR3 region: CASSPGVAGGSEQYF. CDR3 DNA (partial): TGTGCCAGCTCTCCCGGGGTAGCGGGAGGATCCGAG.

This clone was seen more than once but under ten times. Coverage ceases 3 residues before the CDR3 finishes, and the germline J gene fills in the end. The chain has TRBV7-3 and TRBJ2-4; TRBD1 might be the D (5 bases). The CDR3 runs 17 residues. V lost 5 bases to trimming and J lost 0 bases, with 17 bases between them. Germline V gene lookup returns CDR1 SGHTA and CDR2 FQGTGA. The CDR3 region is CASSNRLTDLAKNIQYF. The CDR3 bases that were read are TGTGCCAGCAGCAACCGCTTGACAGACCTAGCCAAAAACATT.

This clone was observed a few times. Read sequence stops 3 residues before the CDR3 end, and the germline J gene provides the missing end. This chain links TRBV20-1 with TRBJ2-5; D unresolved. The CDR3 extends over 15 amino acids. V lost 2 bases, J lost 1 base, and 14 bases lay in between. Germline loops: CDR1 DFQATT, CDR2 SNEGSKA (reference sequence). The CDR3 reads CSARSITGPQETQYF. CDR3 bases read: TGCAGTGCTAGAAGTATTACTGGGCCCCAAGAGACC.

This clone was counted between two and nine times. The read halts 3 residues ahead of the CDR3 end, with the missing end drawn from the germline J gene. The chain combines TRBV5-1 with TRBJ1-1; TRBD1 agrees at 10 bases. The V gene's germline CDR1 is SGHRS and CDR2 YFSETQ. The CDR3 length is 16 residues. V lost 5 bases and J lost 4; bases outside the gene matches: 11. CDR3 loop: CASRGRTGGFPTEAFF. The sequenced CDR3 bases are TGCGCCAGCAGAGGAAGGACAGGGGGTTTCCCCACTGAA.

Ten or more counts support this clone. Sequencing ends 3 residues short of the CDR3 end; the germline J gene provides the rest. The rearrangement uses TRBV5-6 and TRBJ2-7; D gene uncertain. The CDR3 loop spans 13 amino acids. Germline CDR1 and CDR2: SGHDT and YYEEEE. V was trimmed by 1 base and J by 5 bases, leaving 10 bases between them. CDR3 DNA (partial): TGTGCCAGCAGCTTGATCTTCCCGGACGAG. Its protein is CASSLIFPDE. The entire CDR3 protein is CASSLIFPDEQYF.

A remark on this clone: The read is 3 residues too short to cover the CDR3 end, so that end is filled in from the germline J gene. The V and J genes are TRBV18 and TRBJ1-1; D may be TRBD1 (5 bases). Germline V CDR1 and CDR2: KGHSH, LQKENI. The CDR3 totals 15 residues. V lost 3 bases and J 1 base, leaving 12 bases between the germline ends. Partial CDR3 DNA: TGTGCCAGCTCACCGATGAGACAGAAGAACACTGAA. Amino acids: CASSPMRQKNTE. The whole CDR3 protein is CASSPMRQKNTEAFF.

This clone was seen a few times. The CDR3 extends 3 residues past the end of the read, so its final part is completed from the germline J gene. The J gene is TRBJ1-3, the V gene TRBV6-1, with TRBD1 identical over 7 bases. Per the germline V gene, CDR1 is MNHNS and CDR2 is SASEGT. The CDR3 covers 16 residues. J gave up 3 bases and V 4 bases, and 9 bases lay outside the gene matches. The CDR3 region is CASSGRQGSYGNTIYF. CDR3 bases read: TGTGCCAGCAGTGGCAGACAGGGCTCGTATGGAAACACC.

This clone was observed many times. The read halts 3 residues ahead of the CDR3 end, with the missing end drawn from the germline J gene. The chain carries TRBV5-1 and TRBJ1-1; a weak D match, TRBD1 (6 bases). Deletions cut 5 bases from V and 2 bases from J, with 10 bases between. The germline gives CDR1 SGHRS, CDR2 YFSETQ. The CDR3 extends over 13 amino acids. CDR3 DNA, as far as it was read: TGCGCCAGCAGGGACAGCCTAAACACTGAA. Protein product: CASRDSLNTE. The whole CDR3 protein is CASRDSLNTEAFF.

This clone was observed a handful of times. The CDR3 goes on 3 residues after the read ends, and that part is filled in from the germline J gene. J is TRBJ2-1 and V is TRBV19, with D perhaps TRBD1 (5 bases). Trimming removed 5 bases from V and 2 bases from J, with 16 bases in between. CDR1 and CDR2 from the germline V gene are LNHDA and SQIVND (reference sequence). There are 16 residues in the CDR3. The CDR3: CASSRNQGSPYNEQFF. The covered CDR3 bases are TGTGCCAGTAGTCGCAATCAGGGATCTCCCTACAATGAG.

CDR3 loop: CASKFGSTARETQYF. The DNA read from the CDR3 is TGTGCCAGCAAGTTCGGTTCGACAGCCCGAGAGACC. This chain uses TRBV6-2 or TRBV6-3 with TRBJ2-5; possible D gene TRBD1, 5 bases. The CDR3 end falls 3 residues outside the read, so it is completed with the germline J gene. V lost 7 bases, J lost 4 bases, and 19 bases lay in between. Germline assignment: CDR1 MNHEY and CDR2 SVGEGT. CDR3 length: 15 amino acids.